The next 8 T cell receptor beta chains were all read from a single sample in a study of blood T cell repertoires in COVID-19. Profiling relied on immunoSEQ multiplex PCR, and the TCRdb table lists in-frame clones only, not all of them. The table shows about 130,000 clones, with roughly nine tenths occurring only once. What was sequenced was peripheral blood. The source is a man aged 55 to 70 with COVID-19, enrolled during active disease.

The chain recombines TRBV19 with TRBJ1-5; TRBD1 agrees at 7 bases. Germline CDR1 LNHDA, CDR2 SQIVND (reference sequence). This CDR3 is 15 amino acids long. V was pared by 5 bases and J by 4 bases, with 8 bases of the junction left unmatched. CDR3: CASSWDRDRNQPQHF. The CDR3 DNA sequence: TGTGCCAGTAGTTGGGACAGAGATCGAAATCAGCCCCAGCATTTT.

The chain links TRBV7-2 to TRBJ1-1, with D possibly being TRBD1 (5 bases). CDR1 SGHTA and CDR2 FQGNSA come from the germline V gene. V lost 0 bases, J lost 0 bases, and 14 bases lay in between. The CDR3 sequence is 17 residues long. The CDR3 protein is CASSLARDSYMNTEAFF. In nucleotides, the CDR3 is TGTGCCAGCAGCTTAGCCCGTGACAGCTATATGAACACTGAAGCTTTCTTT.

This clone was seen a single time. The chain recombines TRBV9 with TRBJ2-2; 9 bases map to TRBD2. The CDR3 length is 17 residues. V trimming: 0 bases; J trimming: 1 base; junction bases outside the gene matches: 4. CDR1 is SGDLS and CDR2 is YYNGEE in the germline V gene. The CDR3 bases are TGTGCCAGCAGCGTAGTAGTAGCGGGAGTGAACACCGGGGAGCTGTTTTTT. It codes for CASSVVVAGVNTGELFF.

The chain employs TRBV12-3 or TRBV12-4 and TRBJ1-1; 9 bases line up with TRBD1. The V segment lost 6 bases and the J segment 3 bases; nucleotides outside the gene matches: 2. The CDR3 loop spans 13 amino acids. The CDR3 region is CASRYRGHTEAFF. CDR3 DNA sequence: TGTGCCAGCAGGTACAGGGGGCACACTGAAGCTTTCTTT.

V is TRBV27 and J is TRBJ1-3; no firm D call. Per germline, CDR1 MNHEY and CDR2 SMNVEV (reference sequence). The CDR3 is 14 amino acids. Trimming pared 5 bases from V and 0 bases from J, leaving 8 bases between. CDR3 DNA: TGTGCCAGCAGTCCTAGCCTCTCTGGAAACACCATATATTTT. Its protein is CASSPSLSGNTIYF.

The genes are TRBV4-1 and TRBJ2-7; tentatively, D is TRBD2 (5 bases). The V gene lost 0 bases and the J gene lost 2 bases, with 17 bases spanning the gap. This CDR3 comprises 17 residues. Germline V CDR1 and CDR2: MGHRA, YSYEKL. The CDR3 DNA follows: TGCGCCAGCAGCCAAGATTGGAGGACGGACCTCCCCTACGAGCAGTACTTC. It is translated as CASSQDWRTDLPYEQYF.

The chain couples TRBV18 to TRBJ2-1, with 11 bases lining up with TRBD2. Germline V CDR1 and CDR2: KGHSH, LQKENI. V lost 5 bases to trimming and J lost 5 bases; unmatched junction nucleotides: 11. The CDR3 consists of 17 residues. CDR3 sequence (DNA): TGTGCCAGCTCATGGGATCGACTAGCGGGACAAGACAATGAGCAGTTCTTC. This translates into CASSWDRLAGQDNEQFF.

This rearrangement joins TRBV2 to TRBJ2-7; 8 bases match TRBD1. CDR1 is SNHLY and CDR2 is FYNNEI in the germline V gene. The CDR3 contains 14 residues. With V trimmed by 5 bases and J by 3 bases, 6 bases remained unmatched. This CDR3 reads CASSRDRPIYEQYF. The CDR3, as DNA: TGTGCCAGCAGTCGGGACAGGCCAATCTACGAGCAGTACTTC.